The 3 T cell receptor beta chains listed next were all sequenced from one sample in a study of T-cell memory formation after mild COVID-19. TCRdb itself ran the 5' RACE reads through MiXCR, one entry per CDR3 protein. The sample includes 430,000 or so distinct CDR3 sequences, 20% to 30% of them seen just once. The sample consisted of PBMCs or a T cell subset sorted from them (not recorded which). Receptors were obtained from an adult woman who had mild COVID-19 (a few samples of this study predate the infection). Cell type and time point are not known.

This clonotype was seen only a few times. The CDR3 sequence is CASSLTGLAGGPLQETQYF. CDR3 sequence (DNA): TGTGCCAGCAGCCTCACCGGACTAGCGGGAGGGCCTCTTCAAGAGACCCAGTACTTC. The J gene is TRBJ2-5, the V gene TRBV7-9; 15 bases align to TRBD2. CDR3 length: 19 residues. V dropped 5 bases and J dropped 2; count of bases not matched to a gene: 12. Germline V CDR1 and CDR2: SEHNR, FQNEAQ (reference sequence).

This sequence joins TRBV18 and TRBJ2-2, with D perhaps TRBD1 (6 bases). V was trimmed by 3 bases and J by 3 bases, leaving 11 bases between them. This CDR3 comprises 15 residues. Germline CDR1 is KGHSH and CDR2 is LQKENI. The DNA for the CDR3 is TGTGCCAGCTCACCCCTGGACAGCTACACCGGGGAGCTGTTTTTT. Protein: CASSPLDSYTGELFF.

This clonotype was seen only once. The chain recombines TRBV2 with TRBJ2-5; 7 bases agree with TRBD2. This CDR3 has 14 residues. CDR1 is SNHLY and CDR2 is FYNNEI in the germline V gene. Trimming removed 7 bases from V and 5 bases from J; junction bases left unmatched: 10. The CDR3 region has the DNA TGTGCCAGCATCAGCGGGGTTCAAGGGGAGACCCAGTACTTC. It is translated as CASISGVQGETQYF.